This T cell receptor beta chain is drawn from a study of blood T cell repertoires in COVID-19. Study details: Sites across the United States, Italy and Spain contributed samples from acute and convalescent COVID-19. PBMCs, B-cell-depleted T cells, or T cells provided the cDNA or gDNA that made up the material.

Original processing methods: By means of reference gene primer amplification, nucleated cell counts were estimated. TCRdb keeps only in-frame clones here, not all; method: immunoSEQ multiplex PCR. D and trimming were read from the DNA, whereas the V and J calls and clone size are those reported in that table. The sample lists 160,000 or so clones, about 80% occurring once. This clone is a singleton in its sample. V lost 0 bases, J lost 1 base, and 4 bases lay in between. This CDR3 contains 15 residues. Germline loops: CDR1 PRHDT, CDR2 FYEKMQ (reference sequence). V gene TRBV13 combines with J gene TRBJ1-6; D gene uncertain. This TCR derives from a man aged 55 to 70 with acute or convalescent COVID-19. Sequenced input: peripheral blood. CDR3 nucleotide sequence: TGTGCCAGCAGCTTAGGGAGGTCCTATAATTCACCCCTCCACTTT. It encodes CASSLGRSYNSPLHF.